The entry below describes one T cell receptor (beta chain). These data come from a study of blood T cell repertoires in COVID-19. Background on the study: Both acute and convalescent COVID-19 samples were obtained from the United States, Italy and Spain. Nucleic acid was either cDNA or gDNA, and it came from T cells, B-cell-depleted T cells, or PBMCs.

Per the germline V gene, CDR1 is SGHVS and CDR2 is FQNEAQ. The CDR3 spans 15 residues. V shed 5 bases, J shed 5 bases, and the junction held 10 bases outside the gene matches. In the study's own analysis: Nucleated cell counts were estimated from reference gene primer amplification. Here immunoSEQ multiplex PCR was the method, and the copy in TCRdb shows in-frame clones only, minus some. Clone size and V and J calls were adopted from that table, with D and trimming inferred from the DNA. The profile covers about 220,000 clones, with about three quarters appearing a single time and 7.2% taken by the ten largest.

This sequence joins TRBV7-8 and TRBJ2-5, with 8 bases identical to TRBD1. The sample comprised peripheral blood. This sequence originates from a woman between 65 and 79 years old with acute or convalescent COVID-19. CDR3 DNA sequence: TGTGCCAGCAGCCTCGACAGGGGCTCTTGGGAGACCCAGTACTTC. Translation: CASSLDRGSWETQYF.